What follows are 23 T cell receptor beta chains derived from one specimen sequenced in a study of T cells after posttransplantation cyclophosphamide. Profiling relied on immunoSEQ multiplex PCR, and the TCRdb table lists in-frame clones only, not all of them. The sample presents some 12,000 clones, none singletons. Busulfan-fludarabine conditioning, marrow transplant, and cyclophosphamide on days +3 and +4 were administered. Sample: PBMCs, taken after allogeneic stem cell transplant with posttransplant cyclophosphamide. These receptors originate from a female patient aged 40-50 years who received an allogeneic stem cell transplant from a related donor, was CMV-positive, and had acute GVHD only. Some T cells here may be from the graft donor.

This clone has a count of ten or more. The chain uses TRBV19 and TRBJ2-1; 9 bases line up with TRBD2. The CDR3 runs to 16 residues. Per germline, CDR1 LNHDA and CDR2 SQIVND (reference sequence). V lost 1 base to trimming and J lost 4 bases; unmatched junction nucleotides: 5. CDR3 residues: CASSIAGTSLYNEQFF. The CDR3 nucleotides are TGTGCCAGTAGTATAGCCGGGACTAGCCTTTACAATGAGCAGTTCTTC.

The genes are TRBV15 and TRBJ2-7; 8 nucleotides line up with TRBD1. Germline assignment: CDR1 LNHNV and CDR2 YYDKDF (reference sequence). The CDR3 has 14 amino acids. Trimming at V came to 5 bases and at J to 2 bases, leaving 5 bases not matched to a gene. In DNA, the CDR3 is TGTGCCACCAGCGGTCCGGGACAGGCCTACGAGCAGTACTTC. It specifies CATSGPGQAYEQYF.

This clone has at least ten counts. V and J are TRBV13 and TRBJ1-1; the D gene is possibly TRBD1 (5 bases). V lost 5 bases and J lost 0, with 7 bases in between. This CDR3 spans 13 amino acids. Germline V lookup: CDR1 PRHDT, CDR2 FYEKMQ (reference sequence). CDR3 nucleotide sequence: TGTGCCAGCAGCCGGGGGATGAACACTGAAGCTTTCTTT. This codes for CASSRGMNTEAFF.

At least ten counts were recorded for this clone. The V gene is TRBV28, the J gene TRBJ1-3, with 9 positions matching TRBD1. Germline V gene sequence: CDR1 MDHEN, CDR2 SYDVKM. The V segment lost 5 bases and the J segment 8 bases; nucleotides outside the gene matches: 4. The CDR3 length is 13 residues. For the CDR3, the DNA is TGTGCCAGCAGTAAACAGGGGGCATACACCATATATTTT. Encoded protein: CASSKQGAYTIYF.

At least ten counts were recorded for this clone. The rearrangement links TRBV7-3 to TRBJ2-1; a possible D gene is TRBD2 (7 bases). Germline CDR1 reads SGHTA; CDR2 reads FQGTGA. The germline V and J ends were trimmed by 0 bases and 3 bases, with 9 bases remaining between them. This CDR3 has 15 residues. CDR3 residues: CASSLTGGLYNEQFF. In nucleotides, the CDR3 is TGTGCCAGCAGCTTAACCGGGGGGCTCTACAATGAGCAGTTCTTC.

This clone was seen at least ten times. This chain links TRBV18 with TRBJ2-5; possible D gene TRBD1, 5 bases. Trimming cost V 6 bases and J 2 bases, with 13 bases left between them. Germline V gene lookup returns CDR1 KGHSH and CDR2 LQKENI. CDR3 length: 14 amino acids. CDR3 in DNA: TGTGCCAGCTCGCCCCCGACAGTGCAAGAGACCCAGTACTTC. Protein product: CASSPPTVQETQYF.

This clone was observed at least ten times. V and J are TRBV6-1 and TRBJ2-2; no clear D. Trimming removed 7 bases from V and 6 bases from J, with 9 bases in between. Germline loops: CDR1 MNHNS, CDR2 SASEGT. This CDR3 is built from 12 residues. The CDR3 DNA follows: TGTGCCAGCACTCCGTCGGCCGGGGAGCTGTTTTTT. Translation gives CASTPSAGELFF.

Ten or more counts support this clone. The chain combines TRBV4-1 with TRBJ1-4; D remains unclear. The CDR3 has 16 amino acids. CDR1 and CDR2 (germline): MGHRA, YSYEKL. Trimming left V 2 bases short and J 5 bases short, with 15 bases between. CDR3 in DNA: TGCGCCAGCAGCCAAAGCGGGTACAGCTCGAATGAAAAACTGTTTTTT. Translated: CASSQSGYSSNEKLFF.

This clone was seen ten or more times. The V and J genes are TRBV19 and TRBJ2-2; 8 bases map to TRBD2. J was trimmed by 5 bases and V by 7 bases; bases with no gene match: 6. Germline V gene sequence: CDR1 LNHDA, CDR2 SQIVND (reference sequence). This CDR3 has 14 amino acids. For the CDR3, the DNA is TGTGCCAGTATCGGGGGGGGTTGGACCGGGGAGCTGTTTTTT. Its translation is CASIGGGWTGELFF.

This chain connects TRBV25-1 to TRBJ2-1, with a tentative D call TRBD1 (5 bases). CDR3 length: 15 amino acids. In germline, CDR1 is MGHDK, CDR2 SYGVNS. Trimming removed 7 bases from V and 5 bases from J, with 18 bases in between. CDR3 sequence reads: CASTPTEKYDNEQFF. As DNA, the CDR3 is TGTGCCAGCACCCCGACAGAGAAGTACGACAATGAGCAGTTCTTC.

The chain couples TRBV7-4 to TRBJ2-5, with TRBD2 identical over 9 bases. The CDR3 totals 14 residues. J was trimmed by 5 bases and V by 6 bases; bases with no gene match: 7. Germline CDR1 is SGHVT and CDR2 is SQSDAQ. The CDR3 reads CASRAGGGEETQYF. The CDR3 DNA sequence: TGTGCCAGCAGAGCGGGGGGCGGGGAGGAGACCCAGTACTTC.

This clone was recorded at least ten times. The chain links TRBV11-2 to TRBJ2-1; TRBD2 matches at 8 bases. CDR3 length equals 16 residues. Germline CDR1 reads SGHAT; CDR2 reads FQNNGV. Germline trimming cut 0 bases from V and 3 bases from J; bases unmatched to any gene: 4. The CDR3 reads CASSLDDSGNYNEQFF. CDR3 DNA: TGTGCCAGCAGCTTAGATGATAGCGGGAACTACAATGAGCAGTTCTTC.

The chain joins TRBV4-2 to TRBJ2-2, with 7 bases that match TRBD2. Unmatched junction bases numbered 4, after V lost 2 bases and J lost 7 bases. CDR3 length: 14 amino acids. Germline values: CDR1 LGHNA, CDR2 YNFKEQ. CDR3 coding DNA: TGTGCCAGCAGCCAATTCTGGGGGGGCGGGGAGCTGTTTTTT. This codes for CASSQFWGGGELFF.

Ten or more counts support this clone. This chain's CDR3 is CAWSVTVNTGELFF. The CDR3 DNA is TGTGCCTGGAGTGTTACTGTGAACACCGGGGAGCTGTTTTTT. The V and J genes are TRBV30 and TRBJ2-2; D not resolved. Per the germline V gene, CDR1 is GTSNPN and CDR2 is SVGIG (reference sequence). The V gene lost 0 bases and the J gene lost 1 base, with 6 bases spanning the gap. This CDR3 has 14 amino acids.

The V and J genes are TRBV9 and TRBJ2-7, with 10 positions matching TRBD1. Germline V gene data show CDR1 as SGDLS and CDR2 as YYNGEE. The V gene end was trimmed by 2 bases and the J gene end by 4 bases; junction bases not matched to a gene: 6. The CDR3 contains 15 residues. The CDR3 protein is CASSVGRQGAYEQYV. CDR3 in DNA: TGTGCCAGCAGCGTCGGGCGACAGGGGGCATACGAGCAGTACGTC.

This clone occurred many times. The chain couples TRBV2 to TRBJ2-7; 9 nucleotides agree with TRBD1. Germline CDR1 and CDR2: SNHLY and FYNNEI. V trimming: 6 bases; J trimming: 3 bases; junction bases outside the gene matches: 12. The CDR3 spans 16 residues. The CDR3 nucleotides read TGTGCCAGCAGGACTCCCCGGGACAGGGAAGACTACGAGCAGTACTTC. As protein: CASRTPRDREDYEQYF. Full variable domain (missing parts from reference TRBV2 and TRBJ2-7): EPEVTQTPSHQVTQMGQEVILRCVPISNHLYFYWYRQILGQKVEFLVSFYNNEISEKSEIFDDQFSVERPDGSNFTLKIRSTKLEDSAMYFCASRTPRDREDYEQYFGPGTRLTVT.

This clone came up many times. The rearrangement uses TRBV18 and TRBJ1-6; the match to TRBD1 covers 10 bases. The CDR3 is 17 amino acids. Germline V CDR1 and CDR2: KGHSH, LQKENI. V dropped 0 bases and J dropped 11; count of bases not matched to a gene: 10. CDR3 region: CASSPPNRTGGRTPLHF. The CDR3 nucleotides are TGTGCCAGCTCACCACCTAATCGGACAGGGGGAAGGACACCCCTCCACTTT.

This clone was seen more than once but under ten times. CDR3 in amino acids: CASSSSLGLAGVYEQYF. Written as DNA, the CDR3 is TGTGCCAGCAGCTCTTCGCTGGGACTAGCGGGGGTCTACGAGCAGTACTTC. The chain employs TRBV21-1 and TRBJ2-7; no DNA check was done on the table's D call, TRBD2. TRBV21-1 is listed as a pseudogene. The CDR3 length is 17 residues.

This clone was seen repeatedly, ten times or more. The chain couples TRBV19 to TRBJ2-7, with TRBD2 identical over 10 bases. Per the germline V gene, CDR1 is LNHDA and CDR2 is SQIVND (reference sequence). The V gene end was trimmed by 5 bases and the J gene end by 2 bases; junction bases not matched to a gene: 9. The CDR3 loop spans 16 amino acids. CDR3 loop: CASSPGTSAGPYEQYV. CDR3 coding DNA: TGTGCCAGTAGTCCAGGGACTAGCGCAGGGCCCTACGAGCAGTACGTC.

This clone has a count of ten or more. The CDR3 spells CASSWTGGFYNEQFF. CDR3 nucleotide sequence: TGTGCCAGCAGTTGGACAGGGGGTTTCTACAATGAGCAGTTCTTC. This chain connects TRBV7-2 to TRBJ2-1, with 10 nucleotides matching TRBD1. This CDR3 comprises 15 residues. The J segment lost 3 bases and the V segment lost 6 bases, leaving 5 bases of the junction unmatched. CDR1 and CDR2 (germline): SGHTA, FQGNSA.

This clone has more than one count but fewer than ten. The rearrangement uses TRBV30 and TRBJ2-5, with D unclear. Trimming cost V 3 bases and J 2 bases, with 7 bases left between them. CDR3 size: 12 residues. Looked up from germline, CDR1 is GTSNPN and CDR2 is SVGIG (reference sequence). CDR3 bases: TGTGCCTGGAGGGTTAGTCAAGAGACCCAGTACTTC. Residues: CAWRVSQETQYF.

This clone was seen at least ten times. V is TRBV5-4 and J is TRBJ2-3, with a weak D call TRBD2 (6 bases). Germline CDR1 SGHNT, CDR2 YYREEE (reference sequence). V was cut by 4 bases and J by 2 bases, with 26 bases left in between. The CDR3 extends over 19 amino acids. The CDR3 protein is CASSRYGAGGRSNTDTQYF. In DNA, the CDR3 is TGTGCCAGCAGCCGCTACGGAGCGGGCGGAAGATCAAACACAGATACGCAGTATTTT. The full variable domain, with the rest looked up from reference TRBV5-4 and TRBJ2-3, is ETGVTQSPTHLIKTRGQQVTLRCSSQSGHNTVSWYQQALGQGPQFIFQYYREEENGRGNFPPRFSGLQFPNYSSELNVNALELDDSALYLCASSRYGAGGRSNTDTQYFGPGTRLTVL.

The chain joins TRBV9 to TRBJ2-1; 7 nucleotides match TRBD1. J was trimmed by 6 bases and V by 5 bases; bases with no gene match: 14. This CDR3 comprises 16 residues. CDR1 and CDR2 (germline): SGDLS, YYNGEE. This CDR3 is CASSTNPGGPSNEQFF. As DNA, the CDR3 is TGTGCCAGCAGTACTAACCCAGGGGGTCCGTCCAATGAGCAGTTCTTC.